Reported below is one T cell receptor (beta chain). What it binds is unknown. The record originates from a study of T cells in localized non-small cell lung cancer. Study results and caveats: Uninvolved adjacent lung showed peak T cell clonality, exceeding tumor. Median detection of top 100 tumor clones in adjacent lung was around 57 clones. Longer overall survival was seen with higher T cell density measured in blood. Sequence data derive from only one tumor region, so heterogeneity remains possible.

The data were produced by immunoSEQ multiplex PCR, yet TCRdb's version contains in-frame clones alone and is incomplete. There are approximately 52,000 clones in the sample; 60% to 80% occur only once, and around 17% lies in the top ten. The CDR3 spans 14 residues. V dropped 8 bases and J dropped 5 bases, with 16 bases sitting between them. Per the germline V gene, CDR1 is LGHNA and CDR2 is YNFKEQ. This clonotype originated in a man between 40 and 70 years old with stage I squamous cell lung carcinoma. The source was peripheral blood, collected before any cancer treatment. The gene calls are TRBV4-2 and TRBJ2-1, with D maybe TRBD1 (5 bases). The chain's CDR3 is CASRLAQGNNEQFF. The CDR3 nucleotides read TGTGCCAGCCGATTAGCCCAGGGTAACAATGAGCAGTTCTTC.